These 10 T cell receptor beta chains share one sample of origin, sequenced in a study of cytomegalovirus exposure and HLA in healthy donors. The PCR used 60 Vbeta and 13 Jbeta primers. This table comes from immunoSEQ multiplex PCR, and its TCRdb copy is limited to in-frame clones, with some not included. The sample lists around 110,000 clones, around 86% occurring once. The sample consisted of PBMCs. These receptors originate from a young man in good health and CMV-seronegative.

This sequence joins TRBV6-5 and TRBJ1-1; D may be TRBD1 (6 bases). CDR1 MNHEY and CDR2 SVGAGI come from the germline V gene. The CDR3 totals 14 residues. V was trimmed by 8 bases and J by 0 bases, leaving 13 bases between them. The CDR3: CASLETGMNTEAFF. DNA for the CDR3: TGTGCCAGCCTAGAGACAGGAATGAACACTGAAGCTTTCTTT.

This chain links TRBV28 with TRBJ1-4; tentative D call: TRBD1 (6 bases). V gave up 2 bases and J gave up 8 bases, with 15 bases separating them. CDR1 and CDR2 from the germline V gene are MDHEN and SYDVKM. The CDR3 is 15 amino acids. The CDR3 sequence is CASSLAGVTREKLFF. DNA for the CDR3: TGTGCCAGCAGTTTAGCAGGGGTCACACGGGAAAAACTGTTTTTT.

This chain links TRBV2 with TRBJ2-3, with D unclear. There are 15 residues in the CDR3. Trimming left V 5 bases short and J 0 bases short, with 12 bases between. The germline V gene has CDR1 SNHLY and CDR2 FYNNEI. CDR3 nucleotide sequence: TGTGCCAGCAGTTCCGACTTAACTAGCACAGATACGCAGTATTTT. Its protein product is CASSSDLTSTDTQYF. Full variable domain (outside the CDR3, taken from reference TRBV2 and TRBJ2-3): EPEVTQTPSHQVTQMGQEVILRCVPISNHLYFYWYRQILGQKVEFLVSFYNNEISEKSEIFDDQFSVERPDGSNFTLKIRSTKLEDSAMYFCASSSDLTSTDTQYFGPGTRLTVL.

The chain employs TRBV7-2 and TRBJ1-1; 10 bases are shared with TRBD1. The CDR3 spans 13 residues. The germline gives CDR1 SGHTA, CDR2 FQGNSA. The V gene end was trimmed by 5 bases and the J gene end by 11 bases; junction bases not matched to a gene: 8. CDR3 amino acids: CASSTRQGAEAFF. CDR3 DNA sequence: TGTGCCAGCAGCACACGACAGGGGGCGGAGGCTTTCTTT.

This clone was seen more than once but under ten times. This chain links TRBV28 with TRBJ1-2, with D perhaps TRBD1 (6 bases). This CDR3 contains 15 residues. Trimming took 3 bases from V and 4 from J, leaving 15 bases between them. Germline V CDR1 and CDR2: MDHEN, SYDVKM. The CDR3 region has the DNA TGTGCCAGCAGTTTGCGGGGGGCGGATTTCTATGGCTACACCTTC. Translation gives CASSLRGADFYGYTF.

In its sample, this clone was seen once. J is TRBJ2-1 and V is TRBV28; tentative D call: TRBD1 (5 bases). CDR3 length: 13 amino acids. The V gene's germline CDR1 is MDHEN and CDR2 SYDVKM. The V and J ends lost 3 bases and 8 bases respectively, with 11 bases between them. CDR3 amino acids: CASSLGPFDEQFF. The CDR3 DNA is TGTGCCAGCAGTTTGGGGCCATTCGATGAGCAGTTCTTC.

V is TRBV29-1 and J is TRBJ2-1; 7 bases are a match to TRBD2. After removal of 1 base from V and 6 bases from J, the junction contained 0 bases not matched to a gene. Germline values: CDR1 SQVTM, CDR2 ANQGSEA. The CDR3 has 12 amino acids. The chain's CDR3 is CSVEGLANEQFF. For the CDR3, the DNA is TGCAGCGTTGAAGGACTAGCCAATGAGCAGTTCTTC.

The count of this clone is one. This chain joins TRBV28 and TRBJ2-7, with a possible D match to TRBD2 (6 bases). The germline V gene encodes CDR1 MDHEN and CDR2 SYDVKM. CDR3 length: 13 amino acids. Trimming left V 3 bases short and J 2 bases short, with 8 bases between. The CDR3 DNA reads TGTGCCAGCAGTTTCGGAGGGACCTACGAGCAGTACTTC. The encoded protein is CASSFGGTYEQYF.

This chain uses TRBV5-1 with TRBJ2-3, with D perhaps matching TRBD1 (5 bases). V was shortened by 0 bases and J by 3 bases, with 11 bases between the two germline ends. This CDR3 is built from 15 residues. Per the germline V gene, CDR1 is SGHRS and CDR2 is YFSETQ. The CDR3 region is CASSLGGLGTDTQYF. CDR3 bases: TGCGCCAGCAGCTTGGGGGGCCTGGGTACAGATACGCAGTATTTT.

The table lists this clone with a few counts. This chain joins TRBV29-1 and TRBJ1-2; D remains unclear. Trimming cost V 4 bases and J 4 bases, with 13 bases left between them. Germline CDR1 reads SQVTM; CDR2 reads ANQGSEA. There are 13 residues in the CDR3. DNA for the CDR3: TGCAGCGTTGGACGGGGATCTCTCTATGGCTACACCTTC. As protein: CSVGRGSLYGYTF.